This T cell receptor beta chain is drawn from a study of T cells in Graves' hyperthyroidism and ophthalmopathy. Study findings and constraints: Most thyroid clonotypes expanded above 0.001 were also detected in blood.

No progression to ophthalmopathy during 18 months of follow-up defined stable disease. Patients were aged 18 to 65, had disease duration under 2 months, and had newly diagnosed hyperthyroidism. Not enrolled were patients with uncontrolled infection, other autoimmune disease, pregnancy or lactation. RNA transcripts yielded amplified TCR beta CDR3 regions. During a first-round RT-PCR of the TCR CDR3, the HTBI primer set was used. TCRdb passed the multiplex PCR reads through MiXCR, listing each CDR3 protein once. The sample holds fewer than 800,000 distinct CDR3 sequences; around 15% are singletons and the top ten take approximately 8.4%. In its sample, this clonotype was seen a few times. No antigen is known for it. The TCR sequence derives from a man between 18 and 29 years old with Graves' hyperthyroidism. Sequencing was done on a sample of blood.

CDR3 coding DNA: TGTGCCAGCAGCAGGGGACAGGTGAACTATGGCTACACCTTC. Translation: CASSRGQVNYGYTF. This chain uses TRBV28 with TRBJ1-2, with 8 bases fitting TRBD1. This CDR3 comprises 14 residues. The J segment lost 2 bases and the V segment lost 6 bases, leaving 5 bases of the junction unmatched. The germline CDR1 and CDR2 sequences are MDHEN and SYDVKM.